Shown below are 30 T cell receptor beta chains from a single sample sequenced in a study of blood T cell repertoires in COVID-19. Profiling relied on immunoSEQ multiplex PCR, and the TCRdb table lists in-frame clones only, not all of them. In the table there are approximately 100,000 clones, roughly nine tenths of which are singletons. The sequenced sample consisted of peripheral blood. The receptors were sampled from a human donor in a cohort sampled during active COVID-19.

This clone was recorded only once. This sequence joins TRBV28 and TRBJ2-5; a weak D match, TRBD2 (6 bases). V was cut by 5 bases and J by 4 bases, with 17 bases left in between. CDR1 is MDHEN, CDR2 SYDVKM, per germline. The length of the CDR3 is 15 residues. In nucleotides, the CDR3 is TGTGCCAGCAGTACCCGGGACTCGAATCGAGAGACCCAGTACTTC. It specifies CASSTRDSNRETQYF.

This rearrangement joins TRBV27 to TRBJ2-1; 11 bases line up with TRBD2. CDR3 size: 15 residues. Germline loops: CDR1 MNHEY, CDR2 SMNVEV (reference sequence). The ends lost 6 bases at V and 7 bases at J; junction bases unmatched: 8. Here the CDR3 DNA reads TGTGCCAGCAGCCCAATAGCGGGGGGGAGGAATGAGCAGTTCTTC. Its protein is CASSPIAGGRNEQFF.

The chain carries TRBV19 and TRBJ1-1; 7 bases align to TRBD1. Germline V gene lookup returns CDR1 LNHDA and CDR2 SQIVND (reference sequence). V dropped 4 bases and J dropped 5; count of bases not matched to a gene: 7. There are 14 residues in the CDR3. The CDR3, as DNA: TGTGCCAGTAGTAGACAGGGAGGAGAAACTGAAGCTTTCTTT. This gives the protein CASSRQGGETEAFF.

This chain links TRBV6-5 with TRBJ1-4; D might be TRBD1 (5 bases). V was cut by 4 bases and J by 5 bases, with 11 bases left in between. Germline V gives CDR1 MNHEY, CDR2 SVGAGI. The CDR3 is 14 amino acids. The CDR3 sequence: CASSLVQGNEKLFF. The CDR3 DNA reads as TGTGCCAGCAGTTTAGTCCAGGGAAATGAAAAACTGTTTTTT.

The chain has TRBV24-1 and TRBJ1-6; 7 bases fit TRBD1. Germline V gives CDR1 KGHDR, CDR2 SFDVKD. CDR3 length: 14 residues. J gave up 6 bases and V 4 bases, and 2 bases lay outside the gene matches. CDR3 loop: CATSEGQINSPLHF. CDR3 bases: TGTGCCACCAGTGAGGGACAGATTAATTCACCCCTCCACTTT.

J is TRBJ2-5 and V is TRBV29-1; D is ambiguous. Germline assignment: CDR1 SQVTM and CDR2 ANQGSEA. V lost 6 bases and J lost 2, with 10 bases in between. This CDR3 region has 12 residues. The CDR3: CSVATWQETQYF. The CDR3 bases are TGCAGCGTAGCCACTTGGCAAGAGACCCAGTACTTC.

The rearrangement joins TRBV10-3 to TRBJ2-1; 7 nucleotides line up with TRBD2. Germline-derived CDR1 and CDR2 are ENHRY and SYGVKD. The CDR3 spans 11 residues. The V gene end was trimmed by 4 bases and the J gene end by 10 bases; junction bases not matched to a gene: 1. CDR3 sequence (DNA): TGTGCCATCAGTGCGGGAGGCGAGCAGTTCTTC. This sequence encodes CAISAGGEQFF.

The chain links TRBV4-1 to TRBJ2-5; D perhaps matches TRBD1 (6 bases). Deletions cut 0 bases from V and 5 bases from J, with 16 bases between. CDR1 is MGHRA, CDR2 YSYEKL, per germline. The CDR3 has 16 residues. The CDR3 coding sequence is TGCGCCAGCAGCCAAGAGAGGTATATGGGGGCGGAGACCCAGTACTTC. Encoded protein: CASSQERYMGAETQYF.

The V gene is TRBV7-6, the J gene TRBJ1-4, with 8 bases matching TRBD1. The CDR3 runs to 16 residues. J gave up 8 bases and V 5 bases, and 13 bases lay outside the gene matches. Germline V gene sequence: CDR1 SGHVS, CDR2 FNYEAQ. CDR3 amino acids: CASSPRTGRSSEKLFF. In nucleotides, the CDR3 is TGTGCCAGCAGCCCCAGGACAGGGCGGAGTAGCGAAAAACTGTTTTTT.

The chain carries TRBV15 and TRBJ2-7; 10 bases map to TRBD1. Trimming took 5 bases from V and 2 from J; bases not matched to a gene: 3. This CDR3 has 14 residues. Germline CDR1 and CDR2: LNHNV and YYDKDF (reference sequence). CDR3 in amino acids: CATSRTGGTYEQYF. DNA of the CDR3: TGTGCCACCAGCCGGACAGGGGGAACCTACGAGCAGTACTTC.

This clone was detected once. V usage is TRBV29-1 and J usage is TRBJ2-5, with TRBD2 matching 8 bases. Germline CDR1 reads SQVTM; CDR2 reads ANQGSEA. Trimming took 3 bases from V and 7 from J; bases not matched to a gene: 13. The CDR3 is made up of 15 amino acids. CDR3: CSVEPQLAVTMTQYF. The CDR3 DNA sequence: TGCAGCGTTGAGCCCCAACTAGCGGTAACGATGACCCAGTACTTC.

The chain couples TRBV4-3 to TRBJ2-7; the D is unclear. Per germline, CDR1 LGHNA and CDR2 YSLEER. The CDR3 loop spans 13 amino acids. The V end lost 0 bases, the J end lost 3 bases, and 6 bases lay between the germline ends. CDR3 sequence: CASSQDTVYEQYF. The CDR3 DNA sequence: TGCGCCAGCAGCCAAGATACTGTCTACGAGCAGTACTTC.

The V gene is TRBV4-3, the J gene TRBJ2-7; D unresolved. From germline, CDR1 is LGHNA and CDR2 YSLEER. The CDR3 has 11 amino acids. V gave up 2 bases and J gave up 5 bases, with 4 bases separating them. The CDR3 sequence: CASSQRDEQYF. The CDR3 DNA follows: TGCGCCAGCAGCCAACGAGACGAGCAGTACTTC.

The chain couples TRBV9 to TRBJ2-3; a weak D match, TRBD2 (6 bases). V dropped 5 bases and J dropped 5 bases, with 27 bases sitting between them. In germline, CDR1 is SGDLS, CDR2 YYNGEE. The length of the CDR3 is 18 residues. The CDR3 coding sequence is TGTGCCAGCAGTACAAGCGTAAGGACGGGAGAGGTGGGAGATACGCAGTATTTT. Translation: CASSTSVRTGEVGDTQYF.

The V gene is TRBV5-4, the J gene TRBJ1-1, with unresolved D. Trimming took off 0 bases at V and 1 base at J, with 4 bases between the two ends. This CDR3 is built from 13 residues. Per the germline V gene, CDR1 is SGHNT and CDR2 is YYREEE (reference sequence). CDR3 in DNA: TGTGCCAGCAGCTTGGCACAGAACACTGAAGCTTTCTTT. Translating gives CASSLAQNTEAFF.

The V and J genes are TRBV18 and TRBJ2-1; TRBD2 matches 7 bases. The CDR3 extends over 13 amino acids. Unmatched junction bases numbered 1, after V lost 0 bases and J lost 8 bases. Germline V gives CDR1 KGHSH, CDR2 LQKENI. The CDR3 nucleotides are TGTGCCAGCTCACCACCGGGGGGGGATGAGCAGTTCTTC. It yields the protein CASSPPGGDEQFF.

The DNA for the CDR3 is TGTGCCTGCCGCGTCGGGTTAATTGGAAACACCATATATTTT. Translated: CACRVGLIGNTIYF. The chain employs TRBV30 and TRBJ1-3; D ambiguous. The germline V and J ends were trimmed by 6 bases and 3 bases, with 15 bases remaining between them. This CDR3 spans 14 amino acids. Germline V lookup: CDR1 GTSNPN, CDR2 SVGIG (reference sequence).

CDR3 region: CASSLNRGTEAFF. CDR3 in DNA: TGTGCCAGCAGCTTAAACAGGGGCACTGAAGCTTTCTTT. The V gene is TRBV7-6, the J gene TRBJ1-1, with TRBD1 matching over 7 bases. The CDR3 contains 13 residues. V shed 2 bases and J 4 bases; nucleotides not matched to a gene: 1. Germline CDR1 SGHVS, CDR2 FNYEAQ.

This clone was counted a single time. The V and J genes are TRBV5-4 and TRBJ2-1, with D tentatively TRBD2 (6 bases). Germline lookup yields CDR1 SGHNT and CDR2 YYREEE (reference sequence). V gave up 4 bases and J gave up 4 bases, with 18 bases separating them. The CDR3 is 16 amino acids. CDR3 residues: CASSPSPASVYNEQFF. Here the CDR3 DNA reads TGTGCCAGCAGCCCTTCCCCGGCTAGCGTATACAATGAGCAGTTCTTC.

The V and J genes are TRBV7-9 and TRBJ2-1; D might be TRBD1 (5 bases). Germline loops: CDR1 SEHNR, CDR2 FQNEAQ (reference sequence). There are 13 residues in the CDR3. V was trimmed by 1 base and J by 7 bases, leaving 8 bases between them. The DNA of the CDR3 is TGTGCCAGCAGCTTAGTTGGGGCGAATGAGCAGTTCTTC. Translated: CASSLVGANEQFF.

V is TRBV19 and J is TRBJ2-7, with 7 bases matching TRBD2. Losses at the gene ends were 2 bases for V and 0 bases for J; bases not matched to a gene: 4. The CDR3 runs to 15 residues. Germline V gives CDR1 LNHDA, CDR2 SQIVND (reference sequence). The CDR3 spells CASSILGGSSYEQYF. The CDR3 DNA is TGTGCCAGTAGTATACTCGGCGGGAGCTCCTACGAGCAGTACTTC.

The J gene is TRBJ2-2, the V gene TRBV21-1; TRBD2, the D gene given by the table, was not confirmed from the DNA. TRBV21-1 is labeled a pseudogene. The CDR3 length is 16 residues. CDR3 region: CASSKAAGVNTGELFF. The CDR3 bases are TGTGCCAGCAGCAAAGCGGCGGGAGTGAACACCGGGGAGCTGTTTTTT.

This clone was counted a single time. The J gene is TRBJ2-7, the V gene TRBV7-2, with D possibly matching TRBD2 (6 bases). CDR1 is SGHTA, CDR2 FQGNSA, per germline. The CDR3 consists of 13 residues. Trimming took off 5 bases at V and 3 bases at J, with 11 bases between the two ends. The CDR3 DNA sequence: TGTGCCAGCAGCACCGGGACTGGCTACGAGCAGTACTTC. This encodes CASSTGTGYEQYF.

This clone came up a few times. This chain uses TRBV6-5 with TRBJ2-7, with TRBD2 identical over 11 bases. The CDR3 has 15 amino acids. Germline V gene data show CDR1 as MNHEY and CDR2 as SVGAGI. With V trimmed by 0 bases and J by 2 bases, 0 bases remained unmatched. The CDR3 region has the DNA TGTGCCAGCAGTTACTCTAGCGGGGGGGCCTACGAGCAGTACTTC. Translated, it gives CASSYSSGGAYEQYF.

The chain is built from TRBV5-6 and TRBJ2-3; D ambiguous. This CDR3 spans 14 amino acids. V gave up 2 bases and J gave up 2 bases, with 9 bases separating them. The germline gives CDR1 SGHDT, CDR2 YYEEEE. The CDR3 region is CASSFRMNTDTQYF. The CDR3, as DNA: TGTGCCAGCAGCTTCAGAATGAACACAGATACGCAGTATTTT.

This chain joins TRBV9 and TRBJ1-4; 9 positions agree with TRBD1. Germline loops: CDR1 SGDLS, CDR2 YYNGEE. V gave up 0 bases and J gave up 5 bases; unmatched junction bases: 5. CDR3 length: 16 residues. The CDR3 protein is CASSVEPGTGNEKLFF. The CDR3 DNA sequence: TGTGCCAGCAGCGTAGAACCCGGGACAGGGAATGAAAAACTGTTTTTT. Full variable domain (outside the CDR3, taken from reference TRBV9 and TRBJ1-4): DSGVTQTPKHLITATGQRVTLRCSPRSGDLSVYWYQQSLDQGLQFLIQYYNGEERAKGNILERFSAQQFPDLHSELNLSSLELGDSALYFCASSVEPGTGNEKLFFGSGTQLSVL.

The J gene is TRBJ1-1, the V gene TRBV6-2 or TRBV6-3; D is possibly TRBD1 (6 bases). CDR3 size: 16 residues. CDR1 is MNHEY, CDR2 SVGEGT, per germline. Trimming took 2 bases from V and 0 from J, leaving 13 bases between them. CDR3 DNA sequence: TGTGCCAGCAGTTACCGTCGGACAGACATGAACACTGAAGCTTTCTTT. Translated, it gives CASSYRRTDMNTEAFF.

The CDR3 spells CASSSDQGSYNEQFF. CDR3 coding DNA: TGTGCCAGCAGCTCGGACCAGGGTTCCTACAATGAGCAGTTCTTC. The chain recombines TRBV5-6 with TRBJ2-1, with D perhaps matching TRBD1 (5 bases). This CDR3 has 15 amino acids. Trimming removed 3 bases at V and 1 base at J, with 11 bases between. The germline CDR1 and CDR2 sequences are SGHDT and YYEEEE.

V gene TRBV7-9 combines with J gene TRBJ2-3; a weak D match, TRBD1 (5 bases). The germline V and J ends were trimmed by 9 bases and 0 bases, with 13 bases remaining between them. The CDR3 length is 14 residues. Germline V gene data show CDR1 as SEHNR and CDR2 as FQNEAQ (reference sequence). CDR3 nucleotide sequence: TGTGCCAGTCTTGACAGCCGGAGCACAGATACGCAGTATTTT. It encodes CASLDSRSTDTQYF. Using reference TRBV7-9 and TRBJ2-3 for the parts outside the CDR3, the full variable domain is DTGVSQNPRHKITKRGQNVTFRCDPISEHNRLYWYRQTLGQGPEFLTYFQNEAQLEKSRLLSDRFSAERPKGSFSTLEIQRTEQGDSAMYLCASLDSRSTDTQYFGPGTRLTVL.

J is TRBJ2-7 and V is TRBV6-5; D call uncertain. The CDR3 has 11 amino acids. Trimming removed 5 bases at V and 3 bases at J, with 5 bases between. The germline CDR1 and CDR2 sequences are MNHEY and SVGAGI. The CDR3 spells CASSPSYEQYF. As DNA, the CDR3 is TGTGCCAGCAGTCCCAGCTACGAGCAGTACTTC.